The present entry profiles one TCR beta chain with its context. These data come from a study of blood T cell repertoires in COVID-19. About the research overall: Material from acute and convalescent COVID-19 was sourced from the United States, Italy and Spain. Sample material is recorded as cDNA or gDNA derived from T cells, B-cell-depleted T cells, or PBMCs.

Source study methods: Amplifying reference gene primers gave estimates of nucleated cell counts. The data were produced by immunoSEQ multiplex PCR, yet TCRdb's version contains in-frame clones alone and is incomplete. D and trimming come from the DNA, and the V and J calls and clone size come from that table. Of approximately 390,000 clones in the sample, nearly 90% were seen once. Trimming left V 1 base short and J 9 bases short, with 16 bases between. The CDR3 has 15 amino acids. Germline CDR1 LNHDA, CDR2 SQIVND (reference sequence). The sequenced sample was peripheral blood. This receptor was identified in a man younger than 30 with active or convalescent COVID-19. The chain has TRBV19 and TRBJ2-1; D is perhaps TRBD2 (6 bases). The CDR3 spells CASSIGGTAFSEQFF. The CDR3 region has the DNA TGTGCCAGTAGTATAGGAGGGACTGCCTTTAGTGAGCAGTTCTTC.